This is a list of T cell receptor beta chains from one sample in a study of T cell responses to AZD1222 COVID-19 vaccine. Profiled with immunoSEQ multiplex PCR; TCRdb holds only in-frame clones, not every one. Here the sample spans 55,000 to 85,000 clones, about four fifths being singletons. The sequences come from peripheral blood, collected on day 0 of AZD1222 vaccination. Source of these receptors: an adult in good health. Both conserved end residues are part of each CDR3. D genes are given only for firm matches. Expanded clones get a size class; other rows say once, few or many, or leave the size out.

V gene	D gene	clone size	J gene	CDR3 DNA	CDR3 protein
TRBV7-2	NA	NA	TRBJ1-2	TGTGCCAGCAGCCCCCCGGCAGAAACGAGCTATGGCTACACCTTC	CASSPPAETSYGYTF
TRBV27	NA	NA	TRBJ2-5	TGTGCCAGCAGGCGACAAAGACAACAAGAGACCCAGTACTTC	CASRRQRQQETQYF
TRBV6-5	NA	NA	TRBJ1-2	TGTGCCAGCAGTTTGTCTCTGGGTTCCCCCAGGGTGGGCTACACCTTC	CASSLSLGSPRVGYTF
TRBV28	NA	NA	TRBJ1-1	TGTGCCAGCAGGGCGGACACAGCCTTTGAAGCTTTCTTT	CASRADTAFEAFF
TRBV13	NA	NA	TRBJ2-3	TGTGCCAGCAGCTTAGGGGGGCTCGGCACAGATACGCAGTATTTT	CASSLGGLGTDTQYF
TRBV4-2	NA	once	TRBJ1-5	TGTGCCAGCAGCCAAGTCAACCAGCCCCAGCATTTT	CASSQVNQPQHF
TRBV2	NA	NA	TRBJ1-2	TGTGCCAGCAGTGAGGAGGTTGGCCCGTCCGGCTACACCTTC	CASSEEVGPSGYTF
TRBV18	NA	NA	TRBJ2-5	TGTGCCAGCTCACCTCCCTCCCAGGGGGAGACCCAGTACTTC	CASSPPSQGETQYF
TRBV10-2	TRBD1	NA	TRBJ1-5	TGCGCCAGCAGTGATACAGGGGGAAGCCAGCCCCAGCATTTT	CASSDTGGSQPQHF
TRBV7-2	TRBD1	NA	TRBJ1-1	TGTGCCAGCAGCTCTACCGGGACAGGGGGCTGGAGCACTGAAGCTTTCTTT	CASSSTGTGGWSTEAFF
TRBV9	TRBD2	NA	TRBJ2-2	TGTGCCAGCAGCGTAGGGACTAGCGGAAACACCGGGGAGCTGTTTTTT	CASSVGTSGNTGELFF
TRBV6-5	TRBD1	once	TRBJ1-4	TGTGCCAGCAGTTACGGGGACAGGGGGCGAGGGAAACTGTTTTTT	CASSYGDRGRGKLFF
TRBV28	NA	NA	TRBJ1-2	TGTGCCAGCAGTTTACCGCCATATGGCTACACCTTC	CASSLPPYGYTF
TRBV10-3	NA	NA	TRBJ2-1	TGTGCCATCAGTGAGTCGTATCAGCAGGGGTCGGGGCAGTTCTTC	CAISESYQQGSGQFF
TRBV6-1	TRBD1	once	TRBJ1-1	TGTGCCAGCAGTGAGTCCCCTTCAGGGGGTAACACTGAAGCTTTCTTT	CASSESPSGGNTEAFF
TRBV4-1	NA	NA	TRBJ1-2	TGCGCCAGCAGCCAAGTTACCACGGGATATGGCTACACCTTC	CASSQVTTGYGYTF
TRBV7-8	TRBD2	NA	TRBJ2-1	TGTGCCAGCAGCTTTTTAACCGGACTAGCGAACAATGAGCAGTTCTTC	CASSFLTGLANNEQFF
TRBV3-1/TRBV3-2	NA	NA	TRBJ2-7	TGTGCCAGCAGCCGAGAATATGGTTCCTACGAGCAGTACTTC	CASSREYGSYEQYF
TRBV28	NA	NA	TRBJ1-6	TGTGCCAGCAGTTTAGGCCGGGGAAATTCACCCCTCCACTTT	CASSLGRGNSPLHF
TRBV27	NA	NA	TRBJ1-2	TGTGCCAGCAGTTTGGCCGGACAGAGGGGCTACACCTTC	CASSLAGQRGYTF
TRBV30	NA	NA	TRBJ1-1	TGTGCCTGGAGTGTAGACACTGAAGCTTTCTTT	CAWSVDTEAFF
TRBV12-3/TRBV12-4	NA	NA	TRBJ1-1	TGTGCCAGCAGGTTACAGGACACTGAAGCTTTCTTT	CASRLQDTEAFF
TRBV5-5	TRBD2	NA	TRBJ2-1	TGTGCCACCAAACTAAGCGGGGGTGGCTCCTACAATGAGCAGTTCTTC	CATKLSGGGSYNEQFF
TRBV4-1	TRBD1	NA	TRBJ2-1	TGCGCCAGCAGCCAAGGAGATGGGACAGCTTCCTACAATGAGCAGTTCTTC	CASSQGDGTASYNEQFF
TRBV30	NA	NA	TRBJ2-7	TGTGCCTGGATCCCCAGGGGGGGGGCCCCACTCGGAGACTACGAGCAGTACTTC	CAWIPRGGAPLGDYEQYF
TRBV27	NA	medium-sized	TRBJ1-5	TGTGCCAGCAGCCTCACCGGTCAGCCCCAGCATTTT	CASSLTGQPQHF
TRBV4-2	NA	NA	TRBJ1-6	TGTGCCAGCAGCCAAGACTTCCCGTCGGCGTTACCCCTCCACTTT	CASSQDFPSALPLHF
TRBV2	NA	once	TRBJ1-2	TGTGCCAGCAGCTTAGACAGGACTATTAACTATGGCTACACCTTC	CASSLDRTINYGYTF
TRBV3-1/TRBV3-2	TRBD1	NA	TRBJ1-6	TGTGCCAGCAGCGCGGGGACAGGGGATTCACCCCTCCACTTT	CASSAGTGDSPLHF
TRBV9	NA	NA	TRBJ1-3	TGTGCCAGCAGCGTAGCCCACTCTGGAAACACCATATATTTT	CASSVAHSGNTIYF
TRBV19	NA	NA	TRBJ1-4	TGTGCCAGTACTAATTCACAGTTCACTAATGAAAAACTGTTTTTT	CASTNSQFTNEKLFF
TRBV24-1	TRBD1	NA	TRBJ2-1	TGTGCCAGCTTCGAGGACAGGAGAAACAATGAGCAGTTCTTC	CASFEDRRNNEQFF
TRBV5-1	TRBD1	once	TRBJ1-2	TGCGCCAGCAGCCCCAATACCGACAGGGTAGGCGGCTACACCTTC	CASSPNTDRVGGYTF
TRBV7-9	NA	NA	TRBJ1-5	TGTGCCAGCAGCCTCCTCAATCAGCCCCAGCATTTT	CASSLLNQPQHF
TRBV19	NA	NA	TRBJ1-2	TGTGCCAGTAGTGGCGACGCCCGGACCCTCCTTAGCTATGGCTACACCTTC	CASSGDARTLLSYGYTF
TRBV9	TRBD1	NA	TRBJ2-5	TGTGCCAGCAGTTTGACAGGGCGAAACCAAGAGACCCAGTACTTC	CASSLTGRNQETQYF
TRBV6-5	NA	NA	TRBJ1-5	TGTGCCAGCAGTTACTCGGCCCAGAATAATCAGCCCCAGCATTTT	CASSYSAQNNQPQHF
TRBV5-4	NA	few	TRBJ2-4	TGTGCCAGCAGCTCCATGACCTCACACATTCAGTACTTC	CASSSMTSHIQYF
TRBV19	TRBD1	NA	TRBJ1-4	TGTGCCAGTAAACGACAGGGAATAGGGACTAATGAAAAACTGTTTTTT	CASKRQGIGTNEKLFF
TRBV7-3	NA	NA	TRBJ2-1	TGTGCCAGCAACAAAGACAGGTGGGACAATGAGCAGTTCTTC	CASNKDRWDNEQFF
TRBV6-6	NA	NA	TRBJ2-1	TGTGCCAGCAGACCCGACTACGACCGCTACAATGAGCAGTTCTTC	CASRPDYDRYNEQFF
TRBV7-9	NA	NA	TRBJ2-1	TGTGCCAGCGCAGGGCGGGGACACCGTTACAATGAGCAGTTCTTC	CASAGRGHRYNEQFF
TRBV15	TRBD2	few	TRBJ2-3	TGTGCCACCTCCCCCGGGGGGGCGGAGGTTGCAGATACGCAGTATTTT	CATSPGGAEVADTQYF
TRBV28	TRBD1	once	TRBJ1-6	TGTGCCAGCCAAAACCCCGGGACAGGCGGGTCACCCCTCCACTTT	CASQNPGTGGSPLHF
TRBV6-6	TRBD2	large	TRBJ2-7	TGTGCCAGCAGGCGGGGGGCTGTCTACGAGCAGTACTTC	CASRRGAVYEQYF
TRBV28	TRBD1	NA	TRBJ2-1	TGTGCCAGCAGTTCCGCGGGGACAGGCTACAATGAGCAGTTCTTC	CASSSAGTGYNEQFF
TRBV28	NA	NA	TRBJ1-4	TGTGCCAGCAGTAGTGGGGGGATCACTAATGAAAAACTGTTTTTT	CASSSGGITNEKLFF
TRBV7-8	NA	NA	TRBJ1-1	TGTGCCAGCAGCTCCCAAAGGATTCCCCTGGGGTACACTGAAGCTTTCTTT	CASSSQRIPLGYTEAFF
TRBV28	NA	NA	TRBJ1-2	TGTGCCAGCAGTTTAATTAGGGATGGCTACACCTTC	CASSLIRDGYTF
TRBV7-2	NA	few	TRBJ2-1	TGTGCCAGCGGTCCTAGGGGGTACAATGAGCAGTTCTTC	CASGPRGYNEQFF
TRBV4-2	TRBD1	few	TRBJ1-3	TGTGCCAGCAGCCAAGATCCGACAGGGGCGGGAAACACCATATATTTT	CASSQDPTGAGNTIYF
TRBV12-3/TRBV12-4	NA	NA	TRBJ2-5	TGTGCCAGCAGTCCACAGGGACCAGGGACCCAGTACTTC	CASSPQGPGTQYF